This TCR beta chain comes out of a study of cytomegalovirus exposure and HLA in healthy donors. Overall study results and limits: According to the study, some 160 TCR beta chains were cytomegalovirus-associated. The authors confirmed in vitro that three CMV-associated chains were specific for CMV antigens. TRBV6-2, TRBV6-3 and some other V segments were unresolvable in 87-base-pair reads. In an earlier analysis, in 540 or so donors, most V segments appeared productive either ~90% or ~30% of the time.

The ends were cut back, 4 bases at V and 0 bases at J, with 9 bases in the middle. This CDR3 has 14 residues. Germline loops: CDR1 SGHRS, CDR2 YFSETQ. The PCR had 60 Vbeta and 13 Jbeta primers. Sequencing used immunoSEQ multiplex PCR; TCRdb keeps in-frame clones, though not all of them. The sample shows some 180,000 clones, around 82% of them seen only once. With regard to this clone: Its cognate antigen is unknown. This CDR3 is also generated by other DNA sequences in the sample.

Input material: PBMCs. The V gene is TRBV5-1, the J gene TRBJ2-3; D unresolved. The receptor comes from a man aged 40-49 years in good health and CMV-seropositive. CDR3 sequence: CASSLRTSTDTQYF. CDR3 nucleotide sequence: TGCGCCAGCAGCCTCCGCACTAGCACAGATACGCAGTATTTT.